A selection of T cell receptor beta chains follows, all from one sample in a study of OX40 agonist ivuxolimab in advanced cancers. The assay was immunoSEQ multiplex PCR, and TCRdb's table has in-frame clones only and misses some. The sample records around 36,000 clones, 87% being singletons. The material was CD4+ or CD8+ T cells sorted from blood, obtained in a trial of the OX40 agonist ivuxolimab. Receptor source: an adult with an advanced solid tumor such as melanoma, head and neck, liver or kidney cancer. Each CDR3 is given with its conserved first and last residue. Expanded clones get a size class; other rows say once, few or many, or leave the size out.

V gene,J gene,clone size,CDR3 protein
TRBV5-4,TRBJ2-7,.,CASSPAGAGNEQYF
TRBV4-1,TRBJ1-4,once,CASSPTRGLGEKLFF
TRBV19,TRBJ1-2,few,CASSPWGGNYGYTF
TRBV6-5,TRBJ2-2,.,CASSYSQGNTGELFF
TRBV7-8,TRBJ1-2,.,CASSSPGTPIYGYTF
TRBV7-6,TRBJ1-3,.,CASSATSGNTIYF
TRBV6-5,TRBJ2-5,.,CASSYTGYETQYF
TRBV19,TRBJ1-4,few,CASRIGPGSDEKLFF
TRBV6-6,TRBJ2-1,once,CASSYPPGLNNEQFF
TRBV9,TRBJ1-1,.,CASTSGMNTEAFF
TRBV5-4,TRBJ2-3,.,CASSPGVGLTDTQYF
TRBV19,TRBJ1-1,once,CASSIRDRRVEEAFF
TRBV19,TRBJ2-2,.,CASRMTGTGNTGELFF
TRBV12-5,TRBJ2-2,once,CASGAGTDYTGELFF
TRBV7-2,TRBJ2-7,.,CASSFQGDGNYEQYF
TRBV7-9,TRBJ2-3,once,CASSPSPIDTQYF
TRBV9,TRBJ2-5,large,CASSPPGDASGTQYF
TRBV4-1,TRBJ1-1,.,CASSRAGGSNTEAFF
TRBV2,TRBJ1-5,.,CASSEMGQGLNQPQHF
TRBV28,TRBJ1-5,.,CASSFNQPQHF
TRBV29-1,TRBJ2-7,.,CSVEEGGGSYEQYF
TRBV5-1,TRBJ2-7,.,CASSPTDRETYEQYF
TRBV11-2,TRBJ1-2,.,CASSLDRDHWEEGNTF
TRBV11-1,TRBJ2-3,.,CASSLLAGATDTQYF
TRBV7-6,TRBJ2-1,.,CASSQDRYNEQFF
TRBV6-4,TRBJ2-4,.,CASSQTSAGAKNIQYF
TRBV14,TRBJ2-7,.,CASSPRDRGPYEQYF
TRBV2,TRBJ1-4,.,CASSEGGGTEKLFF
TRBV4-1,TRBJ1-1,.,CASSQGRDTEAFF
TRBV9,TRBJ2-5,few,CASSVSGGEKETQYF
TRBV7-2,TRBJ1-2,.,CASSMANRAYGYTF
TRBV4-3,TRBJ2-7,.,CASSPVQGPYEQYF
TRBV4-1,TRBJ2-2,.,CASSQIGGQNTGELFF
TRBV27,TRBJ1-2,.,CASSSPGQAFYGYTF
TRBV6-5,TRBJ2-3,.,CASSYSSGGSTDTQYF
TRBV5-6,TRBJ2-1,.,CASSVYNEQFF
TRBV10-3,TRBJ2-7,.,CAISELSESYEQYF
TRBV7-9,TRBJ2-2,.,CASSSIDRGYPGELFF
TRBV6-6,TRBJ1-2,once,CASSYSITGGNYGYTF
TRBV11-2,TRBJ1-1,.,CASSFGWIAEAFF
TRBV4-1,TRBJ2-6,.,CASSEGAGANVLTF
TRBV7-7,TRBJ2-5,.,CASSLTLPGAGQETQYF
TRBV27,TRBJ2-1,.,CASSLSSDRGGEQFF
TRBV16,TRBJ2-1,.,CASSRGVLYNEQFF
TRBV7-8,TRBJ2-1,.,CASSRTGKGYNEQFF
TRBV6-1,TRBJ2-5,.,CASTGTGVRETQYF
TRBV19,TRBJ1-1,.,CASSHRTDMNTEAFF
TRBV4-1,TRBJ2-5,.,CASSQRGLEETQYF
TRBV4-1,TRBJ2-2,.,CASGEQGAGGELFF
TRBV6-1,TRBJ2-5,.,CASSTITGGQETQYF
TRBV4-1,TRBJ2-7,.,CASSHHRGGTYEQYF
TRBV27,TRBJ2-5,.,CASSLGGGPQETQYF
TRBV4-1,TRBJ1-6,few,CASSQVGHPAALHF
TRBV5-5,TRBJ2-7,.,CASRFGTDYEQYF
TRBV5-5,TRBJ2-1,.,CASSFRPPESEQFF